The 23 T cell receptor beta chains listed next were all sequenced from one sample in a study of blood T cells in healthy people across ages. Together with a sample-barcoded 5' primer, a J-beta primer mix was included in a second PCR lasting about 7 to 11 cycles. TCRdb re-called the 5' RACE reads through MiXCR, storing one row per CDR3 protein. The sample shows approximately 680,000 distinct CDR3 sequences, approximately 30% of them seen only once. The sequenced sample consisted of blood. The receptors shown here come from a woman of 80 years or more in good health.

This clonotype was recorded once. The chain carries TRBV5-1 and TRBJ2-5, with TRBD1 as a possible D gene (6 bases). The V end lost 4 bases, the J end lost 1 base, and 20 bases lay between the germline ends. Germline V lookup: CDR1 SGHRS, CDR2 YFSETQ. This CDR3 region has 17 residues. The CDR3 sequence is CASSEGRVGRGQETQYF. The CDR3 DNA sequence: TGCGCCAGCAGCGAGGGCAGAGTCGGCAGGGGCCAAGAGACCCAGTACTTC.

There are a few counts of this clonotype. Being one base from a much bigger clone, this may be a read error. The chain joins TRBV7-2 to TRBJ2-1; no reliable D call. Judging by the DNA end, TRBJ2-7 fits better; the J call may be wrong. Germline V gives CDR1 SGHTA, CDR2 FQGNSA. The CDR3 sequence is 16 residues long. In DNA, the CDR3 is TGTGCCAGCAACCGCCCACAGCGCAGCTCCTACAATGAGCAGTACTTC. Protein product: CASNRPQRSSYNEQYF.

The chain is built from TRBV18 and TRBJ2-5; D remains unclear. CDR3 length: 12 amino acids. Germline V gene lookup returns CDR1 KGHSH and CDR2 LQKENI. V lost 5 bases to trimming and J lost 6 bases, with 10 bases between them. The CDR3 loop reads CASSRIDQTQYF. The CDR3 DNA is TGTGCCAGCTCAAGGATAGACCAGACCCAGTACTTC.

This chain uses TRBV20-1 with TRBJ1-1; TRBD1 is a possible D gene (6 bases). The V gene's germline CDR1 is DFQATT and CDR2 SNEGSKA (reference sequence). V dropped 5 bases and J dropped 2 bases, with 12 bases sitting between them. The CDR3 extends over 13 amino acids. CDR3 nucleotides: TGCAGTGCTTTGGACAGCGGAAACACTGAAGCTTTCTTT. Residues: CSALDSGNTEAFF.

This clonotype appeared many times. This chain connects TRBV20-1 to TRBJ1-1; no definite D call. CDR3 length: 13 amino acids. CDR1 and CDR2 (germline): DFQATT, SNEGSKA (reference sequence). Trimming took off 5 bases at V and 1 base at J, with 11 bases between the two ends. CDR3 in amino acids: CSAFRAQNTEAFF. CDR3 DNA sequence: TGCAGTGCTTTCCGGGCCCAGAACACTGAAGCTTTCTTT.

To note about this clonotype: A read error is possible here, since a much larger clone lies one base away. The chain uses TRBV20-1 and TRBJ2-1, with D perhaps TRBD1 (6 bases). Germline V gene lookup returns CDR1 DFQATT and CDR2 SNEGSKA (reference sequence). This CDR3 contains 12 residues. The CDR3, as DNA: TGCAGTGCCGGCAGGGGATACAATGAGCGGTTCTTC. Translated, it gives CSAGRGYNERFF.

The V call is TRBV4-3, the J call TRBJ1-2; 7 bases line up with TRBD1. Germline V gives CDR1 LGHNA, CDR2 YSLEER. CDR3 length: 14 residues. V trimming: 3 bases; J trimming: 8 bases; junction bases outside the gene matches: 9. CDR3 loop: CASSQHRKGGGYTF. CDR3 nucleotide sequence: TGCGCCAGCAGCCAGCACAGGAAAGGGGGCGGCTACACCTTC.

This clonotype has just a few counts. The chain combines TRBV20-1 with TRBJ2-5; the D gene is possibly TRBD2 (6 bases). The V and J ends lost 5 bases and 7 bases respectively, with 17 bases between them. CDR1 and CDR2 (germline): DFQATT, SNEGSKA (reference sequence). The CDR3 extends over 13 amino acids. The CDR3 sequence is CSAPKSVRGTQYF. For the CDR3, the DNA is TGCAGTGCTCCAAAAAGCGTGCGGGGGACCCAGTACTTC.

This clonotype was detected many times. The chain is built from TRBV9 and TRBJ2-6; possibly TRBD2 for D (5 bases). CDR1 and CDR2 from the germline V gene are SGDLS and YYNGEE. V shed 6 bases and J shed 2 bases, with 9 bases lying between them. The CDR3 runs to 14 residues. CDR3 in amino acids: CASKSGTGANVLTF. For the CDR3, the DNA is TGTGCCAGCAAGTCCGGGACTGGGGCCAACGTCCTGACTTTC. The full variable domain, in which reference TRBV9 and TRBJ2-6 provide the parts outside the CDR3, is DSGVTQTPKHLITATGQRVTLRCSPRSGDLSVYWYQQSLDQGLQFLIQYYNGEERAKGNILERFSAQQFPDLHSELNLSSLELGDSALYFCASKSGTGANVLTFGAGSRLTVL.

As to this clonotype: Since a much larger clone is just one base distant, this may be a read error. This chain uses TRBV28 with TRBJ1-6, with D perhaps TRBD1 (6 bases). This CDR3 has 17 residues. V dropped 5 bases and J dropped 4 bases, with 18 bases sitting between them. Germline V gene data show CDR1 as MDHEN and CDR2 as SYDVKM. Here the CDR3 DNA reads TGTGCCAGCAGTCCGGAGGGGGGGGCGATTTATAATTCACCCCTCCACTTT. Residues: CASSPEGGAIYNSPLHF. Filled out from reference TRBV28 and TRBJ1-6, the complete variable domain reads DVKVTQSSRYLVKRTGEKVFLECVQDMDHENMFWYRQDPGLGLRLIYFSYDVKMKEKGDIPEGYSVSREKKERFSLILESASTNQTSMYLCASSPEGGAIYNSPLHFGNGTRLTVT.

This chain links TRBV5-1 with TRBJ2-7, with TRBD1 matching 7 bases. CDR3 length: 13 residues. The germline V gene has CDR1 SGHRS and CDR2 YFSETQ. The trim removed 2 bases at V and 7 bases at J, leaving 6 bases unmatched. In DNA form, the CDR3 reads TGCGCCAGCAGCTTACAGGGGATGGATGAGCAGTACTTC. Translating it yields CASSLQGMDEQYF.

This clonotype was seen many times. The CDR3 DNA follows: TGTGCCAGCGCCAGCGATGGGGGATCCTATGGCTACACCTTC. Translating gives CASASDGGSYGYTF. This rearrangement joins TRBV9 to TRBJ1-2; D is perhaps TRBD1 (5 bases). The germline CDR1 and CDR2 sequences are SGDLS and YYNGEE. Trimming removed 7 bases from V and 4 bases from J, with 17 bases in between. The CDR3 loop spans 14 amino acids.

Concerning this clonotype itself: At one of its ends the junction is not consistent with the germline gene, which may arise from a read error. This chain connects TRBV7-6 to TRBJ1-1, with 7 bases fitting TRBD1. Germline V gene sequence: CDR1 SGHVS, CDR2 FNYEAQ. The CDR3 consists of 15 residues. The CDR3 region is CASSPRDRMNAEAFF. In DNA form, the CDR3 reads TGTGCCAGCAGCCCCAGGGACAGAATGAACGCTGAAGCTTTCTTT.

V gene TRBV2 combines with J gene TRBJ2-1; D remains ambiguous. Germline loops: CDR1 SNHLY, CDR2 FYNNEI. The CDR3 length is 15 residues. V was trimmed by 2 bases and J by 4 bases, leaving 12 bases between them. CDR3: CASSERGGDYNEQFF. CDR3 nucleotide sequence: TGTGCCAGCAGTGAACGAGGCGGAGATTACAATGAGCAGTTCTTC.

The chain has TRBV21-1 and TRBJ2-1; TRBD1, the table's D call, lacks a check against the DNA. TRBV21-1 is shown as a pseudogene. The CDR3 is 18 amino acids. The CDR3 spells CASSKDRTGEYSYNEQFF. DNA of the CDR3: TGTGCCAGCAGCAAAGACCGGACAGGGGAGTACTCCTACAATGAGCAGTTCTTC.

V usage is TRBV25-1 and J usage is TRBJ1-2; tentative D call: TRBD1 (5 bases). Germline V gene sequence: CDR1 MGHDK, CDR2 SYGVNS. Trimming shortened V by 8 bases and J by 3 bases, and 13 bases separated the two germline ends. The length of the CDR3 is 13 residues. The CDR3 DNA sequence: TGTGCCAGCTCAGGGCTAGTCGACTATGGCTACACCTTC. Translated, it gives CASSGLVDYGYTF.

For this clonotype: Its ends do not fully match the called genes, so a read error is possible. The rearrangement joins TRBV5-5 to TRBJ2-7; perhaps TRBD1 as D (5 bases). In germline, CDR1 is SGHKS, CDR2 YYEKEE (reference sequence). The CDR3 sequence is 11 residues long. The CDR3 region is CAGSRQNEQYF. The CDR3 nucleotides read TGTGCCGGCAGCCGACAGAACGAGCAGTACTTC.

This clonotype was seen many times. This chain joins TRBV5-1 and TRBJ1-2; D is undetermined. Trimming shortened V by 4 bases and J by 0 bases, and 13 bases separated the two germline ends. CDR1 and CDR2 (germline): SGHRS, YFSETQ. The CDR3 length is 15 residues. This CDR3 reads CASSLPHSANYGYTF. The CDR3 region has the DNA TGCGCCAGCAGCCTCCCCCATTCTGCTAACTATGGCTACACCTTC. Drawing the rest from reference TRBV5-1 and TRBJ1-2, the complete variable domain is KAGVTQTPRYLIKTRGQQVTLSCSPISGHRSVSWYQQTPGQGLQFLFEYFSETQRNKGNFPGRFSGRQFSNSRSEMNVSTLELGDSALYLCASSLPHSANYGYTFGSGTRLTVV.

The chain joins TRBV30 to TRBJ1-1, with D possibly matching TRBD1 (6 bases). Germline values: CDR1 GTSNPN, CDR2 SVGIG (reference sequence). V was cut by 1 base and J by 7 bases, with 16 bases left in between. CDR3 length: 14 amino acids. The chain's CDR3 is CAWSGPTGFGEAFF. The DNA of the CDR3 is TGTGCCTGGAGTGGGCCCACAGGGTTCGGTGAAGCTTTCTTT.

This clonotype has a count of ten or more. This chain connects TRBV11-2 to TRBJ2-1, with TRBD2 matching 9 bases. CDR1 is SGHAT and CDR2 is FQNNGV in the germline V gene. V shed 2 bases, J shed 1 base, and the junction held 9 bases outside the gene matches. The CDR3 loop spans 18 amino acids. The CDR3 bases are TGTGCCAGCAGCTTAAGCCTTAGGACTAGCGAATCCTACAATGAGCAGTTCTTC. Its protein is CASSLSLRTSESYNEQFF.

V is TRBV12-3 or TRBV12-4 and J is TRBJ2-5; 7 nucleotides align to TRBD1. The CDR3 is 13 amino acids. The trim removed 4 bases at V and 5 bases at J, leaving 4 bases unmatched. The CDR3 coding sequence is TGTGCCAGCAGTTCGGGACAGTTCGAGACCCAGTACTTC. Protein: CASSSGQFETQYF.

This clonotype was seen only a few times. V usage is TRBV4-2 and J usage is TRBJ1-4; maybe TRBD1 (5 bases). The CDR3 contains 14 residues. Trimming stripped 5 bases from V and 5 bases from J, with 12 bases between. The V gene's germline CDR1 is LGHNA and CDR2 YNFKEQ. The CDR3 DNA reads as TGTGCCAGCAGCTCGGGGCAGGCGAATGAAAAACTGTTTTTT. Its translation: CASSSGQANEKLFF.

On this clonotype: A read error is possible here, since a much larger clone lies one base away. This chain connects TRBV5-1 to TRBJ2-5, with TRBD2 matching 7 bases. V dropped 1 base and J dropped 11; count of bases not matched to a gene: 17. This CDR3 has 16 residues. Germline CDR1 SGHRS, CDR2 YFSETQ. DNA of the CDR3: TGCGCCAGCAGCTTGACTCTAGCGGACTTTTGGAATGGGCAGTACTTC. Protein: CASSLTLADFWNGQYF.